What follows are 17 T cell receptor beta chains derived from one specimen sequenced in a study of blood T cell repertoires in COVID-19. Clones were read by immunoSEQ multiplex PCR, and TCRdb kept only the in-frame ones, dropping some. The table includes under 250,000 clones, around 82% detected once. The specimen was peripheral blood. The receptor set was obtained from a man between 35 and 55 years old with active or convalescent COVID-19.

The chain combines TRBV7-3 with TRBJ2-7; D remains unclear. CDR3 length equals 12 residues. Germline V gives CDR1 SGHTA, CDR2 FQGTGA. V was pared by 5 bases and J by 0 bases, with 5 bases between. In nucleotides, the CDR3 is TGTGCCAGCAGCCTCCCCTCCTACGAGCAGTACTTC. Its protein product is CASSLPSYEQYF.

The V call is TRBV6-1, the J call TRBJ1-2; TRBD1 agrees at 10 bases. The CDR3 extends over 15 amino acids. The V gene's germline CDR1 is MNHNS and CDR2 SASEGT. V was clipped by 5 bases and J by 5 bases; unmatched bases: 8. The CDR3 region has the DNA TGTGCCAGCAGTAAAGGGACAGGGGCGGATTATGGCTACACCTTC. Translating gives CASSKGTGADYGYTF.

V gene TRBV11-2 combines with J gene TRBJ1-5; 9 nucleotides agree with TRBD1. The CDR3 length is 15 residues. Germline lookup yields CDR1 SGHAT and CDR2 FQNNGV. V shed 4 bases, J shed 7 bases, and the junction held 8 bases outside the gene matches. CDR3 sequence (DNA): TGTGCCAGCAGCTCAGGACAGGGGCGCCGGCAGCCCCAGCATTTT. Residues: CASSSGQGRRQPQHF.

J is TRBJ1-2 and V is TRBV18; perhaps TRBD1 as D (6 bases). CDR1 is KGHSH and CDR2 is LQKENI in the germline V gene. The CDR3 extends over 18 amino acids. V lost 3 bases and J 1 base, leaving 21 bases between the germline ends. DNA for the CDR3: TGTGCCAGCTCACCCATCTTCCGACAGGAAGGTATTAACTATGGCTACACCTTC. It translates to CASSPIFRQEGINYGYTF.

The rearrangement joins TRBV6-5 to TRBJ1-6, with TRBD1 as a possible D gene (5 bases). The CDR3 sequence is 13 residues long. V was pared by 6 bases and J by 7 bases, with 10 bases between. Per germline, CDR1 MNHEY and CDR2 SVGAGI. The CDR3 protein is CASRNQGNSPLHF. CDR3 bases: TGTGCCAGCAGAAATCAGGGAAATTCACCCCTCCACTTT.

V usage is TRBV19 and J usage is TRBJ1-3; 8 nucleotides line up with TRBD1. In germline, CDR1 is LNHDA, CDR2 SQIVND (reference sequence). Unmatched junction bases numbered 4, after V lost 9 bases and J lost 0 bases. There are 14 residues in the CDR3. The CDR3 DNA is TGTGCCAGCCGAACAGGGGGCTCTGGAAACACCATATATTTT. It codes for CASRTGGSGNTIYF.

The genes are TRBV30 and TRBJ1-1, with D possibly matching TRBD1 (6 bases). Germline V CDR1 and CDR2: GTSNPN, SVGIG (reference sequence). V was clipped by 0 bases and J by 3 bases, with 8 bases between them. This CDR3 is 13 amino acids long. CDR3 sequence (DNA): TGTGCCTGGAGTGTTACAGGGTACACTGAAGCTTTCTTT. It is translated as CAWSVTGYTEAFF. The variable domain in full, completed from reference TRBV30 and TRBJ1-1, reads SQTIHQWPATLVQPVGSPLSLECTVEGTSNPNLYWYRQAAGRGLQLLFYSVGIGQISSEVPQNLSASRPQDRQFILSSKKLLLSDSGFYLCAWSVTGYTEAFFGQGTRLTVV.

CDR3 coding DNA: TGTGCCAGCTCCTTTGACAGGGCCCAGGGCTACACCTTC. This encodes CASSFDRAQGYTF. The chain carries TRBV18 and TRBJ1-2; 7 nucleotides match TRBD1. V lost 6 bases to trimming and J lost 8 bases; unmatched junction nucleotides: 9. Per the germline V gene, CDR1 is KGHSH and CDR2 is LQKENI. The CDR3 contains 13 residues.

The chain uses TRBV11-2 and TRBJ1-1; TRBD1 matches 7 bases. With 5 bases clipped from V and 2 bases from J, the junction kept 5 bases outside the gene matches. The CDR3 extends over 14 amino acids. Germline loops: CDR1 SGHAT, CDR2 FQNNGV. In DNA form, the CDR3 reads TGTGCCAGCAGCCCCAGGGACAGAAACACTGAAGCTTTCTTT. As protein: CASSPRDRNTEAFF.

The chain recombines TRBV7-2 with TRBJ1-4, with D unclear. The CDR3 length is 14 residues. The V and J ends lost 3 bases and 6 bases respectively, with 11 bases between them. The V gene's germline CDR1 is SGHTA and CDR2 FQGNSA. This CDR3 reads CASSFPAGYEKLFF. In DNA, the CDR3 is TGTGCCAGCAGCTTCCCGGCGGGATATGAAAAACTGTTTTTT.

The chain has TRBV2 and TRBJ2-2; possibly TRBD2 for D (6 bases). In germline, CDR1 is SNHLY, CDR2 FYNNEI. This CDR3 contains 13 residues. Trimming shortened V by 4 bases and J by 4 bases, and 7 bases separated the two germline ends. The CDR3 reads CASSGLGTGELFF. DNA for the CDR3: TGTGCCAGCAGTGGACTAGGCACCGGGGAGCTGTTTTTT. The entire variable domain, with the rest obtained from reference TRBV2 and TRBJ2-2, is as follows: EPEVTQTPSHQVTQMGQEVILRCVPISNHLYFYWYRQILGQKVEFLVSFYNNEISEKSEIFDDQFSVERPDGSNFTLKIRSTKLEDSAMYFCASSGLGTGELFFGEGSRLTVL.

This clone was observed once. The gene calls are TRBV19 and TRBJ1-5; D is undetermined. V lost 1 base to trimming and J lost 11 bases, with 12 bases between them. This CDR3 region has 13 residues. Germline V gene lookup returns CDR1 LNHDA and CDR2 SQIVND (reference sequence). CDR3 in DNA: TGTGCCAGTAGTATAGGCCCTGATCGAGCCCAGCATTTT. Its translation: CASSIGPDRAQHF.

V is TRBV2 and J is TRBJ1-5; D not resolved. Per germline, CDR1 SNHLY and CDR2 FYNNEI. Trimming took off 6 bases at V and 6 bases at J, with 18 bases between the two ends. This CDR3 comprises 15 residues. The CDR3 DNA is TGTGCCAGCAGACCCCAGGTGGCAGGTGGTCAGCCCCAGCATTTT. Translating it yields CASRPQVAGGQPQHF.

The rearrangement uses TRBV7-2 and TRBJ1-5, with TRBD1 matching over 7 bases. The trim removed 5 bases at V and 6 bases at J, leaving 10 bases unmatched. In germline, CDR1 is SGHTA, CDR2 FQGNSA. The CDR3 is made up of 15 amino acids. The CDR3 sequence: CASSVTGELSQPQHF. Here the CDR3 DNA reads TGTGCCAGCAGCGTTACAGGGGAATTGAGTCAGCCCCAGCATTTT.

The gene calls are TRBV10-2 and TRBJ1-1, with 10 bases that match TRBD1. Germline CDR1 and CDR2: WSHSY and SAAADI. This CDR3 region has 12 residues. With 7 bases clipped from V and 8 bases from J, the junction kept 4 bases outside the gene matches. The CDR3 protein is CASTRQGAEAFF. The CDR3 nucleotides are TGCGCCAGCACTAGACAGGGGGCCGAAGCTTTCTTT.

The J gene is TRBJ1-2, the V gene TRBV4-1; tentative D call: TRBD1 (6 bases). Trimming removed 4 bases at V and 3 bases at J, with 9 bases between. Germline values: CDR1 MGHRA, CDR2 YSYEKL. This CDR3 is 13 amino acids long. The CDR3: CASSPRQDYGYTF. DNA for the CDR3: TGCGCCAGCAGCCCCAGACAGGACTATGGCTACACCTTC.

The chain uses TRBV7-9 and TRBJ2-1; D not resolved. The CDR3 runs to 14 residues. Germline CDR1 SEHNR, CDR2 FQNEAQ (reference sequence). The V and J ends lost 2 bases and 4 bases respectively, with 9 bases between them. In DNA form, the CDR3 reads TGTGCCAGCAGCTTAACATTTGATTACAATGAGCAGTTCTTC. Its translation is CASSLTFDYNEQFF.